The next 30 T cell receptor beta chains were all read from a single sample in a study of cytomegalovirus exposure and HLA in healthy donors. Vbeta (60) and Jbeta (13) primers were used in the PCR. TCRdb's table, derived via immunoSEQ multiplex PCR, lists solely in-frame clones and lacks some. The data show around 100,000 clones, just under 80% seen once. Sequenced: PBMCs. The receptor source for this set is a man under 40 in good health and CMV-seronegative.

The chain joins TRBV7-9 to TRBJ2-7, with D perhaps TRBD1 (6 bases). This CDR3 is 13 amino acids long. Trimming shortened V by 10 bases and J by 5 bases, and 18 bases separated the two germline ends. The germline V gene encodes CDR1 SEHNR and CDR2 FQNEAQ (reference sequence). CDR3 region: CATQTGPYNEQYF. CDR3 DNA sequence: TGTGCCACCCAAACAGGGCCATACAACGAGCAGTACTTC.

The chain employs TRBV29-1 and TRBJ2-1; 7 bases fit TRBD2. Looked up from germline, CDR1 is SQVTM and CDR2 is ANQGSEA. With V trimmed by 4 bases and J by 8 bases, 11 bases remained unmatched. The CDR3 is made up of 14 amino acids. CDR3 loop: CSVVGGRGVDEQFF. CDR3 coding DNA: TGCAGCGTTGTGGGGGGTCGGGGGGTGGATGAGCAGTTCTTC.

The gene calls are TRBV5-1 and TRBJ2-3; D is perhaps TRBD1 (6 bases). Trimming pared 0 bases from V and 3 bases from J, leaving 17 bases between. This CDR3 has 17 amino acids. Germline V gene sequence: CDR1 SGHRS, CDR2 YFSETQ. The CDR3 region has the DNA TGCGCCAGCAGCTTGGGGGTGGCAGGGGCTAGTACAGATACGCAGTATTTT. It specifies CASSLGVAGASTDTQYF.

The chain combines TRBV27 with TRBJ1-1, with D possibly matching TRBD1 (5 bases). CDR3 length: 13 amino acids. V dropped 3 bases and J dropped 5 bases, with 10 bases sitting between them. Germline CDR1 is MNHEY and CDR2 is SMNVEV (reference sequence). The CDR3 sequence is CASSLAGRTEAFF. CDR3 nucleotides: TGTGCCAGCAGTTTGGCGGGGCGGACTGAAGCTTTCTTT.

This chain uses TRBV10-3 with TRBJ2-7; maybe TRBD1 (5 bases). The V and J ends lost 5 bases and 5 bases respectively, with 16 bases between them. The CDR3 loop spans 14 amino acids. Germline assignment: CDR1 ENHRY and CDR2 SYGVKD. CDR3 sequence (DNA): TGTGCCATCAGTCCGACAGTCCGCGTGGACGAGCAGTACTTC. It translates to CAISPTVRVDEQYF.

V usage is TRBV5-1 and J usage is TRBJ1-1; TRBD1 agrees at 8 bases. Germline trimming cut 4 bases from V and 5 bases from J; bases unmatched to any gene: 7. CDR1 and CDR2 from the germline V gene are SGHRS and YFSETQ. The CDR3 has 14 residues. The CDR3 spells CASSQTGAGTEAFF. CDR3 nucleotide sequence: TGCGCCAGCAGCCAGACAGGGGCGGGGACTGAAGCTTTCTTT.

In its sample, this clone was seen once. V gene TRBV6-1 combines with J gene TRBJ2-2; weak D call: TRBD2 (5 bases). The CDR3 length is 15 residues. Per the germline V gene, CDR1 is MNHNS and CDR2 is SASEGT. V was clipped by 1 base and J by 3 bases, with 9 bases between them. This chain's CDR3 is CASSEGTQDTGELFF. CDR3 DNA: TGTGCCAGCAGTGAAGGGACTCAGGACACCGGGGAGCTGTTTTTT.

The chain has TRBV4-2 and TRBJ2-7; TRBD1 matches 9 bases. Germline V gene data show CDR1 as LGHNA and CDR2 as YNFKEQ. The CDR3 covers 15 residues. Unmatched junction bases numbered 4, after V lost 0 bases and J lost 4 bases. The CDR3 protein is CASSQEGTGLYEQYF. The CDR3 DNA reads TGTGCCAGCAGCCAAGAGGGGACAGGGTTGTACGAGCAGTACTTC.

This clone has a handful of counts. The chain is built from TRBV4-2 and TRBJ2-7, with D maybe TRBD2 (6 bases). CDR1 and CDR2 (germline): LGHNA, YNFKEQ. This CDR3 spans 15 amino acids. V was cut by 0 bases and J by 5 bases, with 14 bases left in between. The CDR3 region has the DNA TGTGCCAGCAGCCAAGAACTCTCCGGGAGAGACGAGCAGTACTTC. Translated, it gives CASSQELSGRDEQYF.

This clone was seen only a few times. The genes are TRBV6-1 and TRBJ2-7, with 8 bases that match TRBD1. Per germline, CDR1 MNHNS and CDR2 SASEGT. V trimming: 3 bases; J trimming: 7 bases; junction bases outside the gene matches: 8. The CDR3 length is 14 residues. For the CDR3, the DNA is TGTGCCAGCAGTGAGCGGCAGGGGGCGTGGGAGCAGTACTTC. It yields the protein CASSERQGAWEQYF.

This clone occurred a few times. DNA for the CDR3: TGTGCCAGCAGTTACCTACTAGGACCGAACTACGAGCAGTACTTC. Protein product: CASSYLLGPNYEQYF. J is TRBJ2-7 and V is TRBV6-5, with a weak D call TRBD2 (5 bases). The germline V and J ends were trimmed by 2 bases and 3 bases, with 14 bases remaining between them. The CDR3 spans 15 residues. Germline CDR1 reads MNHEY; CDR2 reads SVGAGI.

The chain employs TRBV7-2 and TRBJ1-5; D is uncertain. V was clipped by 4 bases and J by 5 bases, with 6 bases between them. This CDR3 region has 12 residues. Germline V gene sequence: CDR1 SGHTA, CDR2 FQGNSA. Here the CDR3 DNA reads TGTGCCAGCAGCTCGAGGGATCAGCCCCAGCATTTT. Protein sequence: CASSSRDQPQHF.

The J gene is TRBJ2-3, the V gene TRBV6-1; tentative D call: TRBD1 (6 bases). Trimming took off 7 bases at V and 4 bases at J, with 18 bases between the two ends. Germline loops: CDR1 MNHNS, CDR2 SASEGT. CDR3 length: 15 amino acids. The CDR3 reads CASINPQGFADTQYF. CDR3 nucleotides: TGTGCCAGCATCAACCCGCAGGGGTTCGCAGATACGCAGTATTTT.

V gene TRBV4-3 combines with J gene TRBJ2-5; tentatively, D is TRBD1 (5 bases). V shed 3 bases and J shed 2 bases, with 10 bases lying between them. The CDR3 length is 14 residues. Per the germline V gene, CDR1 is LGHNA and CDR2 is YSLEER. The CDR3 coding sequence is TGCGCCAGCAGCCAGTCGACAGTTCAAGAGACCCAGTACTTC. Translating it yields CASSQSTVQETQYF.

CDR3 sequence (DNA): TGTGCCAGTAGTACCACAGGGGCCGGAGCGGAGACCCAGTACTTC. It specifies CASSTTGAGAETQYF. The V call is TRBV19, the J call TRBJ2-5; 7 positions agree with TRBD1. The germline CDR1 and CDR2 sequences are LNHDA and SQIVND (reference sequence). The CDR3 consists of 15 residues. The trim removed 4 bases at V and 5 bases at J, leaving 10 bases unmatched.

V usage is TRBV21-1 and J usage is TRBJ2-7; TRBD2 is taken as the D call from the table, unchecked against the DNA. TRBV21-1 corresponds to a pseudogene. CDR3 size: 14 residues. In DNA form, the CDR3 reads TGTGCCAGCAGCTCCTTGGGGAGCAGCTACGAGCAGTACTTC. It specifies CASSSLGSSYEQYF.

The chain combines TRBV6-1 with TRBJ1-1; a weak D match, TRBD1 (5 bases). V gave up 2 bases and J gave up 3 bases, with 16 bases separating them. In germline, CDR1 is MNHNS, CDR2 SASEGT. There are 16 residues in the CDR3. The CDR3 reads CASSEQQGGGDTEAFF. The DNA of the CDR3 is TGTGCCAGCAGTGAACAGCAGGGTGGTGGGGACACTGAAGCTTTCTTT.

This clone was seen once. This CDR3 is CASSQETSGSYNEQFF. CDR3 in DNA: TGTGCCAGCAGCCAAGAGACTAGCGGATCCTACAATGAGCAGTTCTTC. The chain combines TRBV4-2 with TRBJ2-1; 9 bases map to TRBD2. In germline, CDR1 is LGHNA, CDR2 YNFKEQ. V gave up 0 bases and J gave up 1 base; unmatched junction bases: 1. This CDR3 has 16 residues.

This chain links TRBV19 with TRBJ1-5; D not certain. The CDR3 has 14 residues. V was shortened by 3 bases and J by 4 bases, with 10 bases between the two germline ends. Germline CDR1 and CDR2: LNHDA and SQIVND (reference sequence). The CDR3 bases are TGTGCCAGTAGTATTCTAGGTGAGAATCAGCCCCAGCATTTT. This gives the protein CASSILGENQPQHF.

In this sample, this clone turned up once. The chain joins TRBV29-1 to TRBJ2-3, with 13 nucleotides matching TRBD2. Germline values: CDR1 SQVTM, CDR2 ANQGSEA. The length of the CDR3 is 15 residues. V trimming: 3 bases; J trimming: 2 bases; junction bases outside the gene matches: 2. In DNA form, the CDR3 reads TGCAGCGTTGACGGACTAGCGGGAGACACAGATACGCAGTATTTT. This translates into CSVDGLAGDTDTQYF.

This chain joins TRBV21-1 and TRBJ1-5; TRBD1, as called in the table, went unchecked against the DNA. TRBV21-1 is deemed a pseudogene. The CDR3 runs to 14 residues. CDR3 DNA sequence: TGTGCCAGCAGCGTCGACAGGGGACGGTGGCCCCAGCATTTT. It encodes CASSVDRGRWPQHF.

V is TRBV11-2 and J is TRBJ1-2, with D hard to call. Germline V gene sequence: CDR1 SGHAT, CDR2 FQNNGV. The CDR3 totals 15 residues. The V end lost 1 base, the J end lost 1 base, and 10 bases lay between the germline ends. The CDR3 sequence: CASSLAATDNYGYTF. The CDR3 DNA reads TGTGCCAGCAGCTTAGCTGCTACCGATAACTATGGCTACACCTTC.

The gene calls are TRBV14 and TRBJ1-1; D perhaps matches TRBD1 (5 bases). CDR1 is SGHDN, CDR2 FVKESK, per germline. There are 14 residues in the CDR3. The germline V and J ends were trimmed by 5 bases and 11 bases, with 21 bases remaining between them. The CDR3 reads CASSLTGLQLGAFF. DNA of the CDR3: TGTGCCAGCAGCTTAACAGGCCTTCAACTTGGGGCTTTCTTT.

The genes are TRBV5-4 and TRBJ1-1, with 9 nucleotides matching TRBD1. The trim removed 4 bases at V and 2 bases at J, leaving 6 bases unmatched. Per germline, CDR1 SGHNT and CDR2 YYREEE (reference sequence). The CDR3 is 15 residues long. In DNA, the CDR3 is TGTGCCAGCAGCCCCGGGACAGGGCAAAACACTGAAGCTTTCTTT. This gives the protein CASSPGTGQNTEAFF.

The chain recombines TRBV9 with TRBJ1-2, with D unclear. The CDR3 has 11 amino acids. V was shortened by 3 bases and J by 5 bases, with 5 bases between the two germline ends. Germline V lookup: CDR1 SGDLS, CDR2 YYNGEE. The DNA of the CDR3 is TGTGCCAGCAGCGCGGGATATGGCTACACCTTC. Translated: CASSAGYGYTF.

The chain carries TRBV20-1 and TRBJ1-5, with unresolved D. Trimming took off 4 bases at V and 11 bases at J, with 12 bases between the two ends. The germline CDR1 and CDR2 sequences are DFQATT and SNEGSKA (reference sequence). The CDR3 is 11 amino acids. The CDR3 reads CSANSGDAQHF. DNA for the CDR3: TGCAGTGCTAATTCGGGTGATGCCCAGCATTTT.

V gene TRBV6-5 combines with J gene TRBJ2-7; 10 nucleotides line up with TRBD1. The V gene's germline CDR1 is MNHEY and CDR2 SVGAGI. Trimming removed 0 bases from V and 4 bases from J; junction bases left unmatched: 0. The CDR3 totals 14 residues. CDR3 protein: CASSYSGQGYEQYF. As DNA, the CDR3 is TGTGCCAGCAGTTACTCGGGACAGGGGTACGAGCAGTACTTC.

The chain uses TRBV19 and TRBJ1-1, with 8 bases lining up with TRBD1. Trimming took 5 bases from V and 6 from J; bases not matched to a gene: 11. The CDR3 loop spans 15 amino acids. Germline CDR1 is LNHDA and CDR2 is SQIVND (reference sequence). The CDR3 DNA sequence: TGTGCCAGTAGTGTTTGGACAGGGCTGCGGGCTGAAGCTTTCTTT. Protein sequence: CASSVWTGLRAEAFF.

The CDR3 loop is CASSLFGGETEAFF. Written as DNA, the CDR3 is TGTGCCAGCAGCTTGTTTGGAGGGGAGACTGAAGCTTTCTTT. V and J are TRBV5-8 and TRBJ1-1; D may be TRBD1 (5 bases). V was clipped by 1 base and J by 5 bases, with 12 bases between them. This CDR3 is 14 amino acids long. Germline V gives CDR1 SGHTS, CDR2 YDEGEE. The variable domain in full, with the rest retrieved from reference TRBV5-8 and TRBJ1-1, is EAGVTQSPTHLIKTRGQQATLRCSPISGHTSVYWYQQALGLGLQFLLWYDEGEERNRGNFPPRFSGRQFPNYSSELNVNALELEDSALYLCASSLFGGETEAFFGQGTRLTVV.

V and J are TRBV2 and TRBJ1-1, with a tentative D call TRBD1 (5 bases). Germline lookup yields CDR1 SNHLY and CDR2 FYNNEI. V was clipped by 6 bases and J by 11 bases, with 19 bases between them. This CDR3 has 13 amino acids. CDR3 region: CASSGAPRGNAFF. CDR3 in DNA: TGTGCCAGCAGCGGAGCACCAAGGGGAAACGCTTTCTTT.